This T cell receptor beta chain was identified during a study of cytomegalovirus exposure and HLA in healthy donors. Study-wide points: TCR association rates varied by HLA locus in a later analysis, with DRB1 highest and HLA-C lowest.

The PCR employed 60 Vbeta primers together with 13 Jbeta primers. The method was immunoSEQ multiplex PCR; TCRdb's version includes in-frame clones alone and lacks a portion of them. Here the sample spans under 200,000 clones, roughly 85% being singletons. The CDR3 extends over 16 amino acids. Trimming took 1 base from V and 0 from J; bases not matched to a gene: 6. CDR1 is SGDLS, CDR2 YYNGEE, per germline. To note about this clone: What it recognizes is unknown.

The rearrangement joins TRBV9 to TRBJ1-1; 7 bases are shared with TRBD1. The sequencing input was PBMCs. The sequence was collected from a woman aged 30 to 39 in good health and CMV-seropositive. In DNA, the CDR3 is TGTGCCAGCAGCGTACTATCCGGGACAGTGAACACTGAAGCTTTCTTT. Residues: CASSVLSGTVNTEAFF.